This T cell receptor (beta chain) was profiled in a study of response to subunit inactivated influenza vaccine. Study-wide findings and caveats: Authors suggested each seasonal influenza vaccination recruits few new T cells.

CDR3 size: 13 residues. Deletions cut 3 bases from V and 6 bases from J, with 10 bases between. Germline CDR1 and CDR2: SGHRS and YFSETQ. Many counts were recorded for this clonotype. What it binds is unknown. One entry per CDR3 protein results from TCRdb running MiXCR on the RT-PCR reads. The repertoire has about half a million distinct CDR3 sequences, about 7.6% of them found once; the top ten carry 10% to 15%. Sequencing was performed on PBMCs from blood, taken about 24 months after vaccination. The sequence derives from a man between 50 and 75 years old who received an inactivated influenza vaccine. V usage is TRBV5-1 and J usage is TRBJ2-1; no reliable D call. The CDR3 DNA is TGCGCCAGCAGCTCTACCTACGGCAATGAGCAGTTCTTC. Amino acids: CASSSTYGNEQFF.